The sequence of this TCR beta chain was determined in a study of T cell responses to AZD1222 COVID-19 vaccine. Whole-study results and caveats: Spike-specific TCR breadth and depth rose after two AZD1222 doses.

The table came from immunoSEQ multiplex PCR; TCRdb's copy has only in-frame clones and leaves some out. The sample records some 100,000 clones, around nine tenths being singletons. Points on this clone: Its antigen is still unknown.

Trimming at V came to 7 bases and at J to 2 bases, leaving 7 bases not matched to a gene. The CDR3 sequence is 15 residues long. Per the germline V gene, CDR1 is SGHDT and CDR2 is YYEEEE. This TCR was sampled from an adult in good health. This sequence joins TRBV5-6 and TRBJ1-1, with 11 positions matching TRBD1. The sequencing here drew on peripheral blood, taken on day 0 of AZD1222 vaccination. CDR3 bases: TGTGCCAGCTGGACAGGGGGCGGTCTCAACACTGAAGCTTTCTTT. Its protein product is CASWTGGGLNTEAFF.